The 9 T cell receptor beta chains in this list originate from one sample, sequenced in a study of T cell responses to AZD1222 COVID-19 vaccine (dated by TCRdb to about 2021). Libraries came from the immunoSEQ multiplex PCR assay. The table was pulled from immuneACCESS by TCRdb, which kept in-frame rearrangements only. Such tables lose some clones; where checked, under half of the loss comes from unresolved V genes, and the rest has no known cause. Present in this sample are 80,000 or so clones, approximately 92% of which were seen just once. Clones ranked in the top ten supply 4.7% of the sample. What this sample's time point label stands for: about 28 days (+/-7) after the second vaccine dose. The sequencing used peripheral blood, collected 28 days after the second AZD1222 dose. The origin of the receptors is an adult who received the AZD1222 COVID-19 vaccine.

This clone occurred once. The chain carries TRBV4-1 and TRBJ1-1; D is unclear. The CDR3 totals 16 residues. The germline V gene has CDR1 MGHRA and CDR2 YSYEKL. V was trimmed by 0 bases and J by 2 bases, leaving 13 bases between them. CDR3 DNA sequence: TGCGCCAGCAGCCAAGATCGGATCCAGACAAACACTGAAGCTTTCTTT. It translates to CASSQDRIQTNTEAFF.

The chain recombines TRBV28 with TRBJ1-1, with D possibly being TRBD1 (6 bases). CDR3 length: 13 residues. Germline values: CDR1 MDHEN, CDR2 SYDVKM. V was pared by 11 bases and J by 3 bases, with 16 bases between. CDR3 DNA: TGTGCCCTGTCGGGGGCACGGTACACTGAAGCTTTCTTT. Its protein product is CALSGARYTEAFF.

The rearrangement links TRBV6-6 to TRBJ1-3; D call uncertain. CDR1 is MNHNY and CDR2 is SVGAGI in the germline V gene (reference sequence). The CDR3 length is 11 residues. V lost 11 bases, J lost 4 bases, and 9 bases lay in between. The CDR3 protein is CAGGSGNTIYF. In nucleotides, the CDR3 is TGTGCCGGAGGTTCGGGAAACACCATATATTTT.

For the CDR3, the DNA is TGTGCCAGCAGCTTGATTTTAGGGGAAAAACTGTTTTTT. Encoded protein: CASSLILGEKLFF. The chain recombines TRBV5-4 with TRBJ1-4; D remains unclear. The length of the CDR3 is 13 residues. Between the trimmed V and J ends, which lost 1 base and 8 bases, there was a span of 9 bases. Germline V CDR1 and CDR2: SGHNT, YYREEE (reference sequence).

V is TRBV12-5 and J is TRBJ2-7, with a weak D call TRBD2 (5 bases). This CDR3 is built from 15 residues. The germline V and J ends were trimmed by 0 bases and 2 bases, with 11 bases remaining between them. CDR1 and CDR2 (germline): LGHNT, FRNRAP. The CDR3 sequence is CASGLVLERPYEQYF. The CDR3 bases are TGTGCTAGTGGTTTGGTACTGGAGCGGCCCTACGAGCAGTACTTC.

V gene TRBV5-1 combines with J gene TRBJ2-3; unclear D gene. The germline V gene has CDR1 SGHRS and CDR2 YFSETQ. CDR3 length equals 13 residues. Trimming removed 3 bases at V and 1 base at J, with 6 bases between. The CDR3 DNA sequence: TGCGCCAGCAGCTACGCCGGCACAGATACGCAGTATTTT. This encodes CASSYAGTDTQYF.

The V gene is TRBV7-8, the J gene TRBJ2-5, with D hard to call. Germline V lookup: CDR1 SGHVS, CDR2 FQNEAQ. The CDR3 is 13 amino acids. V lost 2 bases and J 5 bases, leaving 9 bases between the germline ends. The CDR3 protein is CASSLRSTETQYF. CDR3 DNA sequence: TGTGCCAGCAGCTTACGGAGTACGGAGACCCAGTACTTC.

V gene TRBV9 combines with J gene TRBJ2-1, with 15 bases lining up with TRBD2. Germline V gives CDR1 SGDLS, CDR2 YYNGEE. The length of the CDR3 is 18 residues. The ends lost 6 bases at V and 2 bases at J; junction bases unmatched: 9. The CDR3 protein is CASTYGLAGGITYNEQFF. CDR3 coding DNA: TGTGCCAGCACTTACGGACTAGCGGGAGGGATTACCTACAATGAGCAGTTCTTC.

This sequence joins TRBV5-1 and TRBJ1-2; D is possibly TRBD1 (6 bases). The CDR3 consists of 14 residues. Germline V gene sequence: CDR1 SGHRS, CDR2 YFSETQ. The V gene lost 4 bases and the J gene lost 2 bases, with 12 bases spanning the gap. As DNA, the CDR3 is TGCGCCAGCAGCCCAGAAACAGGGAACTATGGCTACACCTTC. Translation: CASSPETGNYGYTF.